One sample yielded the 30 T cell receptor beta chains listed below, sequenced in a study of human thymus T cells. Profiled with immunoSEQ multiplex PCR; TCRdb holds only in-frame clones, not every one. The table shows around 120,000 clones, with around 95% occurring only once. The source of the thymus tissue was resections taken during corrective heart surgery. The sequenced material came from thymus tissue. The receptors come from a boy under two years old with a congenital heart defect but otherwise immunologically healthy.

The chain carries TRBV28 and TRBJ1-6; perhaps TRBD1 as D (5 bases). The CDR3 has 15 residues. The ends were cut back, 4 bases at V and 7 bases at J, with 14 bases in the middle. Germline CDR1 reads MDHEN; CDR2 reads SYDVKM. The CDR3 reads CASSSGRGGNSPLHF. The DNA for the CDR3 is TGTGCCAGCAGTTCGGGACGTGGAGGAAATTCACCCCTCCACTTT.

The V call is TRBV7-8, the J call TRBJ2-1; 8 bases fit TRBD2. With 6 bases clipped from V and 2 bases from J, the junction kept 21 bases outside the gene matches. Germline V lookup: CDR1 SGHVS, CDR2 FQNEAQ. The CDR3 is 20 amino acids. CDR3 in amino acids: CASRVEGLRGGLGTYNEQFF. CDR3 sequence (DNA): TGTGCCAGCAGGGTTGAGGGGCTACGGGGGGGCCTTGGCACCTACAATGAGCAGTTCTTC.

This chain joins TRBV4-3 and TRBJ1-4; D is unclear. The V gene's germline CDR1 is LGHNA and CDR2 YSLEER. V was clipped by 0 bases and J by 0 bases, with 8 bases between them. This CDR3 has 16 residues. CDR3 amino acids: CASSQEFPATNEKLFF. DNA for the CDR3: TGCGCCAGCAGCCAAGAGTTCCCTGCAACTAATGAAAAACTGTTTTTT.

CDR3 sequence reads: CASSGQMAGNEQFF. The CDR3, as DNA: TGTGCCAGTAGTGGCCAAATGGCGGGCAATGAGCAGTTCTTC. V and J are TRBV19 and TRBJ2-1; possible D gene TRBD2, 5 bases. Trimming took 5 bases from V and 6 from J, leaving 14 bases between them. Germline V lookup: CDR1 LNHDA, CDR2 SQIVND (reference sequence). The CDR3 extends over 14 amino acids.

This clone was counted a single time. V gene TRBV5-1 combines with J gene TRBJ2-5; a possible D gene is TRBD1 (6 bases). Trimming shortened V by 2 bases and J by 5 bases, and 16 bases separated the two germline ends. Per the germline V gene, CDR1 is SGHRS and CDR2 is YFSETQ. The CDR3 loop spans 15 amino acids. CDR3 nucleotide sequence: TGCGCCAGCAGCTTATCAGGGGACATAATTGAGACCCAGTACTTC. This codes for CASSLSGDIIETQYF. The whole variable domain, filled in from reference TRBV5-1 and TRBJ2-5, reads KAGVTQTPRYLIKTRGQQVTLSCSPISGHRSVSWYQQTPGQGLQFLFEYFSETQRNKGNFPGRFSGRQFSNSRSEMNVSTLELGDSALYLCASSLSGDIIETQYFGPGTRLLVL.

This chain joins TRBV20-1 and TRBJ1-2; D is ambiguous. V lost 5 bases, J lost 14 bases, and 9 bases lay in between. Germline CDR1 and CDR2: DFQATT and SNEGSKA (reference sequence). CDR3 length: 8 residues. The CDR3 DNA is TGCAGTGCTCCCGCCGGTACCTTC. Translated: CSAPAGTF.

V and J are TRBV5-4 and TRBJ2-7; 8 nucleotides match TRBD2. J was trimmed by 3 bases and V by 1 base; bases with no gene match: 0. The CDR3 spans 13 residues. Germline CDR1 SGHNT, CDR2 YYREEE (reference sequence). The CDR3 region has the DNA TGTGCCAGCAGCTTGCGGGGGGGCTACGAGCAGTACTTC. Its protein is CASSLRGGYEQYF.

V and J are TRBV5-1 and TRBJ2-5; TRBD1 matches 9 bases. CDR3 length equals 17 residues. The germline gives CDR1 SGHRS, CDR2 YFSETQ. Unmatched junction bases numbered 18, after V lost 7 bases and J lost 5 bases. In DNA form, the CDR3 reads TGCGCCAGCCGAGTCATCCCCGGGACAGGGAGTCGGGAGACCCAGTACTTC. It encodes CASRVIPGTGSRETQYF.

The V call is TRBV7-9, the J call TRBJ2-7; D unresolved. This CDR3 is built from 13 residues. V was cut by 5 bases and J by 4 bases, with 12 bases left in between. Germline V gives CDR1 SEHNR, CDR2 FQNEAQ (reference sequence). The CDR3, as DNA: TGTGCCAGCAGCCCTGTCGGCAAATACGAGCAGTACTTC. Protein sequence: CASSPVGKYEQYF.

V and J are TRBV4-3 and TRBJ2-7; 10 positions match TRBD1. Germline lookup yields CDR1 LGHNA and CDR2 YSLEER. The CDR3 loop spans 14 amino acids. V lost 4 bases and J lost 5; bases outside the gene matches: 5. The CDR3 region is CASSLGDRGHEQYF. CDR3 DNA sequence: TGCGCCAGCAGCCTAGGGGACAGGGGCCACGAGCAGTACTTC.

The chain carries TRBV2 and TRBJ2-7, with 7 nucleotides matching TRBD2. Germline trimming cut 7 bases from V and 3 bases from J; bases unmatched to any gene: 9. This CDR3 contains 14 residues. CDR1 and CDR2 from the germline V gene are SNHLY and FYNNEI. DNA of the CDR3: TGTGCCAGCATAAGGGAGCGGGGAAACTACGAGCAGTACTTC. It encodes CASIRERGNYEQYF.

The chain carries TRBV6-5 and TRBJ2-7; 10 positions agree with TRBD2. Germline trimming cut 6 bases from V and 2 bases from J; bases unmatched to any gene: 4. CDR1 and CDR2 (germline): MNHEY, SVGAGI. The CDR3 covers 14 residues. CDR3 DNA: TGTGCCAGCAGACCCCTAGCGGGGGCCTACGAGCAGTACTTC. Translating it yields CASRPLAGAYEQYF.

This clone was counted between two and nine times. The V call is TRBV6-4, the J call TRBJ1-6; D unresolved. V lost 5 bases and J 9 bases, leaving 11 bases between the germline ends. The V gene's germline CDR1 is MRHNA and CDR2 SNTAGT. The CDR3 totals 13 residues. CDR3: CASSNLSGSPLHF. CDR3 DNA: TGTGCCAGCAGTAACCTTAGTGGTTCACCCCTCCACTTT.

The J gene is TRBJ2-4, the V gene TRBV4-3; 10 nucleotides line up with TRBD1. Trimming took 3 bases from V and 13 from J; bases not matched to a gene: 18. The CDR3 spans 17 residues. Germline V gene lookup returns CDR1 LGHNA and CDR2 YSLEER. CDR3 DNA: TGCGCCAGCAGCCATAGCGGACAGGGGGAGACCGCGGGTCCACAGTACTTC. It specifies CASSHSGQGETAGPQYF.

This chain connects TRBV2 to TRBJ2-5; TRBD2 aligns across 11 bases. The V segment lost 3 bases and the J segment 10 bases; nucleotides outside the gene matches: 10. There are 15 residues in the CDR3. The germline V gene has CDR1 SNHLY and CDR2 FYNNEI. CDR3 loop: CASSEVAGGPDGQYF. The CDR3 DNA reads as TGTGCCAGCAGTGAGGTAGCGGGGGGGCCGGATGGCCAGTACTTC. Full variable domain (remainder filled in from reference TRBV2 and TRBJ2-5): EPEVTQTPSHQVTQMGQEVILRCVPISNHLYFYWYRQILGQKVEFLVSFYNNEISEKSEIFDDQFSVERPDGSNFTLKIRSTKLEDSAMYFCASSEVAGGPDGQYFGPGTRLLVL.

The chain recombines TRBV5-4 with TRBJ1-1; possibly TRBD1 for D (5 bases). Germline V gives CDR1 SGHNT, CDR2 YYREEE (reference sequence). The CDR3 spans 16 residues. V dropped 5 bases and J dropped 0 bases, with 17 bases sitting between them. This CDR3 reads CASSSGKGPMNTEAFF. CDR3 nucleotides: TGTGCCAGCAGTTCCGGAAAGGGGCCGATGAACACTGAAGCTTTCTTT.

This clone has just one count. The genes are TRBV14 and TRBJ1-2; 12 nucleotides match TRBD1. CDR1 SGHDN and CDR2 FVKESK come from the germline V gene. This CDR3 has 17 amino acids. J was trimmed by 6 bases and V by 0 bases; bases with no gene match: 8. The CDR3 loop is CASSQESRDRGLDGYTF. Written as DNA, the CDR3 is TGTGCCAGCAGCCAAGAAAGTAGGGACAGGGGGCTAGATGGCTACACCTTC.

This chain links TRBV27 with TRBJ1-1, with TRBD1 matching 10 bases. Germline CDR1 reads MNHEY; CDR2 reads SMNVEV (reference sequence). This CDR3 has 16 residues. J lost 1 base, V lost 3 bases, and 5 bases had no gene match. CDR3 in DNA: TGTGCCAGCAGTTTGGACAGGGGGATGAGGAACACTGAAGCTTTCTTT. This gives the protein CASSLDRGMRNTEAFF.

The gene calls are TRBV4-3 and TRBJ1-1; D is unresolved. The CDR3 is 14 residues long. In germline, CDR1 is LGHNA, CDR2 YSLEER. Trimming left V 0 bases short and J 4 bases short, with 9 bases between. Written as DNA, the CDR3 is TGCGCCAGCAGCCAAGACCGAGGAGGCACTGAAGCTTTCTTT. The encoded protein is CASSQDRGGTEAFF.

The chain couples TRBV2 to TRBJ2-7; TRBD2 matches 10 bases. With V trimmed by 4 bases and J by 7 bases, 7 bases remained unmatched. Germline assignment: CDR1 SNHLY and CDR2 FYNNEI. The CDR3 sequence is 14 residues long. The CDR3: CASSVASGGREQYF. CDR3 coding DNA: TGTGCCAGCAGTGTAGCTAGCGGGGGCAGGGAGCAGTACTTC.

V usage is TRBV27 and J usage is TRBJ1-3; no clear D gene. Trimming removed 5 bases from V and 4 bases from J, with 9 bases in between. Germline V gene sequence: CDR1 MNHEY, CDR2 SMNVEV (reference sequence). The CDR3 sequence is 13 residues long. The CDR3 protein is CASSPEVGNTIYF. CDR3 nucleotide sequence: TGTGCCAGCAGTCCAGAGGTCGGAAACACCATATATTTT.

The chain employs TRBV28 and TRBJ1-6; 11 bases agree with TRBD1. This CDR3 spans 22 amino acids. CDR1 MDHEN and CDR2 SYDVKM come from the germline V gene. Trimming took 6 bases from V and 5 from J; bases not matched to a gene: 24. The CDR3 loop reads CASRAKGRGRTGGRTHNSPLHF. The DNA of the CDR3 is TGTGCCAGCAGAGCAAAGGGGAGGGGTAGGACAGGGGGCCGCACTCATAATTCACCCCTCCACTTT.

The chain employs TRBV4-3 and TRBJ2-2; D possibly corresponds to TRBD2 (6 bases). V lost 4 bases and J 0 bases, leaving 12 bases between the germline ends. The CDR3 contains 16 residues. CDR1 is LGHNA and CDR2 is YSLEER in the germline V gene. The chain's CDR3 is CASSPDGGANTGELFF. As DNA, the CDR3 is TGCGCCAGCAGCCCGGACGGCGGGGCGAACACCGGGGAGCTGTTTTTT.

The chain uses TRBV6-1 and TRBJ2-5; 13 bases match TRBD2. V lost 4 bases to trimming and J lost 6 bases; unmatched junction nucleotides: 11. CDR1 and CDR2 from the germline V gene are MNHNS and SASEGT. The CDR3 consists of 17 residues. The CDR3 here is CASSGVPLAGGPKTQYF. CDR3 DNA: TGTGCCAGCAGTGGAGTGCCACTAGCGGGGGGGCCTAAGACCCAGTACTTC.

This clone was counted once. The genes are TRBV5-1 and TRBJ2-2, with 11 bases fitting TRBD2. Germline assignment: CDR1 SGHRS and CDR2 YFSETQ. The CDR3 is 17 amino acids. J was trimmed by 4 bases and V by 3 bases; bases with no gene match: 8. The CDR3 spells CASSWRLAGSGTGELFF. CDR3 coding DNA: TGCGCCAGCAGCTGGCGACTAGCGGGGTCGGGCACCGGGGAGCTGTTTTTT.

The CDR3 nucleotides are TGTGCCAGCACCTACTGGAACACCGGGGAGCTGTTTTTT. Translating gives CASTYWNTGELFF. The V and J genes are TRBV6-5 and TRBJ2-2; no firm D call. The CDR3 is 13 amino acids. Looked up from germline, CDR1 is MNHEY and CDR2 is SVGAGI. V lost 7 bases, J lost 1 base, and 7 bases lay in between.

The chain couples TRBV5-1 to TRBJ2-3; 7 bases align to TRBD1. The V gene's germline CDR1 is SGHRS and CDR2 YFSETQ. The ends lost 3 bases at V and 3 bases at J; junction bases unmatched: 7. This CDR3 is built from 15 residues. CDR3 nucleotide sequence: TGCGCCAGCAGCTGGGGGACAGTCATAACAGATACGCAGTATTTT. Residues: CASSWGTVITDTQYF.

V gene TRBV28 combines with J gene TRBJ2-1; possibly TRBD2 for D (5 bases). The CDR3 spans 12 residues. Germline CDR1 MDHEN, CDR2 SYDVKM. V lost 3 bases and J 5 bases, leaving 5 bases between the germline ends. CDR3 DNA: TGTGCCAGCAGTTTCGGGGACAATGAGCAGTTCTTC. Translation: CASSFGDNEQFF.

The V call is TRBV2, the J call TRBJ2-5, with 9 nucleotides matching TRBD1. The CDR3 sequence is 14 residues long. The junction had 3 bases not matched to a gene; V was cut back by 6 bases and J by 1 base. From germline, CDR1 is SNHLY and CDR2 FYNNEI. CDR3 bases: TGTGCCAGCAGACAGGGGGCCATCCAAGAGACCCAGTACTTC. Its protein is CASRQGAIQETQYF.

This sequence joins TRBV5-4 and TRBJ2-3; D not certain. CDR1 and CDR2 (germline): SGHNT, YYREEE (reference sequence). V lost 4 bases to trimming and J lost 6 bases, with 18 bases between them. The CDR3 covers 15 residues. Here the CDR3 DNA reads TGTGCCAGCAGCCCCCGGCCCCTCATAGCCGATACGCAGTATTTT. This gives the protein CASSPRPLIADTQYF.